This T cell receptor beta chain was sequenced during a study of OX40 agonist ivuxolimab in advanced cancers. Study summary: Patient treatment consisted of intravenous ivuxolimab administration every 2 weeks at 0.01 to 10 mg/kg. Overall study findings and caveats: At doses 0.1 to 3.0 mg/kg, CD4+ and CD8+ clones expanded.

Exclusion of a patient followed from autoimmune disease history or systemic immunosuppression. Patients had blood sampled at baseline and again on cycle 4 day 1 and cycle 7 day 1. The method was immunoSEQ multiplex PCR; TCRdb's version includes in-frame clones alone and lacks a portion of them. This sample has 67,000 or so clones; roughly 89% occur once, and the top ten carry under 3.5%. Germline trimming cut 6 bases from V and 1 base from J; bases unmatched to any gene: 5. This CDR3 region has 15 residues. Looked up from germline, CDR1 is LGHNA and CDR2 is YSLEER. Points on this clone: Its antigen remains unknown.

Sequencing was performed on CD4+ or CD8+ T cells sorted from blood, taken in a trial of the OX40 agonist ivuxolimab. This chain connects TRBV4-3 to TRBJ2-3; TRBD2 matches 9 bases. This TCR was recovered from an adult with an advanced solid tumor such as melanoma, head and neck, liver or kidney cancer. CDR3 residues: CASSETSGRTDTQYF. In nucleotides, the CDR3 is TGCGCCAGCAGTGAGACTAGCGGCCGCACAGATACGCAGTATTTT.